The source of this T cell receptor (beta chain) is a study of identical twins. Regarding this clonotype: What it binds is not known.

Donors uniformly comprised healthy Caucasians. General study points: There were fewer insertions in abundant cord blood beta clonotypes, but memory repertoires showed no such pattern. Potential partial confounding of zero-insertion analyses by invariant MAIT and iNKT cells was noted.

Trimming removed 4 bases at V and 5 bases at J, with 13 bases between. CDR3 length: 14 residues. Germline CDR1 is KGHDR and CDR2 is SFDVKD. TCRdb processed the 5' RACE reads anew with MiXCR; each CDR3 protein has one entry. The table lists approximately 670,000 distinct CDR3 sequences, approximately 6% of them singletons. What was sequenced was naive T cells sorted from blood. J is TRBJ2-5 and V is TRBV24-1; maybe TRBD1 (5 bases). This receptor was obtained from a young man in good health. CDR3 nucleotides: TGTGCCACCAGTGAGGCACACTCAGGGGAGACCCAGTACTTC. Translated, it gives CATSEAHSGETQYF.